This passage covers 11 T cell receptor beta chains from one sample sequenced in a study of T cell responses to AZD1222 COVID-19 vaccine. TCRdb keeps only in-frame clones here, not all; method: immunoSEQ multiplex PCR. The table records about 120,000 clones, 87% of them present only once. The specimen comprised peripheral blood, sampled on day 0 of AZD1222 vaccination. The receptors were sampled from an adult in good health.

This chain connects TRBV10-3 to TRBJ1-2; 8 nucleotides align to TRBD1. The germline V gene has CDR1 ENHRY and CDR2 SYGVKD. The CDR3 sequence is 11 residues long. With 10 bases clipped from V and 8 bases from J, the junction kept 6 bases outside the gene matches. CDR3 nucleotide sequence: TGTGCCACCAGGACAGGGACGGGCTACACCTTC. Amino acids: CATRTGTGYTF.

The rearrangement uses TRBV24-1 and TRBJ1-1; tentatively, D is TRBD1 (5 bases). The CDR3 runs to 14 residues. The germline V gene has CDR1 KGHDR and CDR2 SFDVKD. V was cut by 5 bases and J by 2 bases, with 11 bases left in between. The CDR3 spells CATSVGGENTEAFF. In DNA, the CDR3 is TGTGCCACCAGTGTGGGGGGGGAAAACACTGAAGCTTTCTTT.

The chain uses TRBV7-2 and TRBJ1-4; D call uncertain. V lost 1 base and J lost 0, with 9 bases in between. This CDR3 is 16 amino acids long. Germline CDR1 and CDR2: SGHTA and FQGNSA. DNA for the CDR3: TGTGCCAGCAGCTTAGGTTACTTTTCAACTAATGAAAAACTGTTTTTT. Encoded protein: CASSLGYFSTNEKLFF.

The V gene is TRBV10-3, the J gene TRBJ2-7, with TRBD1 identical over 8 bases. The CDR3 sequence is 13 residues long. V lost 6 bases to trimming and J lost 1 base; unmatched junction nucleotides: 2. Germline CDR1 is ENHRY and CDR2 is SYGVKD. The CDR3 protein is CAIRGDRSYEQYF. The CDR3 nucleotides are TGTGCCATCAGGGGGGACAGGTCCTACGAGCAGTACTTC.

V and J are TRBV28 and TRBJ1-2, with a tentative D call TRBD1 (5 bases). The germline V gene encodes CDR1 MDHEN and CDR2 SYDVKM. Trimming cost V 6 bases and J 7 bases, with 21 bases left between them. This CDR3 has 15 amino acids. The CDR3 region is CASSKATPGFTGYTF. The CDR3 nucleotides read TGTGCCAGCAGCAAAGCAACTCCAGGGTTTACTGGCTACACCTTC.

This clone has only a few counts. The chain links TRBV24-1 to TRBJ1-4, with no clear D. CDR3 length: 14 amino acids. The germline V gene encodes CDR1 KGHDR and CDR2 SFDVKD. The V end lost 6 bases, the J end lost 0 bases, and 7 bases lay between the germline ends. The CDR3 sequence: CATSPHPTNEKLFF. The CDR3 DNA reads as TGTGCCACCAGTCCTCACCCAACTAATGAAAAACTGTTTTTT.

V gene TRBV28 combines with J gene TRBJ1-1, with 8 bases identical to TRBD1. V shed 6 bases and J 0 bases; nucleotides not matched to a gene: 9. This CDR3 is built from 16 residues. Per germline, CDR1 MDHEN and CDR2 SYDVKM. The CDR3 region has the DNA TGTGCCAGCAGCCAACTACAGGGGGGAGTGAACACTGAAGCTTTCTTT. It is translated as CASSQLQGGVNTEAFF.

This rearrangement joins TRBV9 to TRBJ2-1; D possibly matches TRBD1 or TRBD2 (5 bases each). Trimming left V 0 bases short and J 9 bases short, with 13 bases between. In germline, CDR1 is SGDLS, CDR2 YYNGEE. CDR3 size: 14 residues. CDR3 residues: CASSVALEGSEQFF. CDR3 DNA sequence: TGTGCCAGCAGCGTAGCTTTAGAGGGGAGTGAGCAGTTCTTC.

This chain connects TRBV5-4 to TRBJ2-5; D gene ambiguous. Trimming took 0 bases from V and 5 from J, leaving 11 bases between them. CDR1 and CDR2 (germline): SGHNT, YYREEE (reference sequence). CDR3 length: 14 amino acids. CDR3 region: CASSLETSDETQYF. CDR3 DNA: TGTGCCAGCAGCTTGGAAACAAGCGATGAGACCCAGTACTTC.

This chain joins TRBV28 and TRBJ2-2; TRBD2 matches at 13 bases. This CDR3 region has 16 residues. The germline gives CDR1 MDHEN, CDR2 SYDVKM. V lost 5 bases and J lost 6; bases outside the gene matches: 6. The CDR3 is CASSITSGRASGELFF. CDR3 sequence (DNA): TGTGCCAGCAGTATTACTAGCGGGAGGGCCTCCGGGGAGCTGTTTTTT.

This clone has a handful of counts. V usage is TRBV28 and J usage is TRBJ2-1, with TRBD2 matching 8 bases. CDR3 length: 15 residues. The ends lost 5 bases at V and 9 bases at J; junction bases unmatched: 12. CDR1 and CDR2 from the germline V gene are MDHEN and SYDVKM. In DNA form, the CDR3 reads TGTGCCAGCAGTCCGTTTACGGGAGGGCTGATTGAGCAGTTCTTC. Amino acids: CASSPFTGGLIEQFF.